Below, 9 T cell receptor beta chains from the same sample are listed, as sequenced in a study of shared clonotypes between healthy human individuals. Some clones are missing from TCRdb's copy, which holds only in-frame ones; the method was immunoSEQ multiplex PCR. The table shows some 680,000 clones, with about three quarters occurring only once. The sequenced material came from memory CD4+ T cells sorted from blood. The subset is: CD45RA-negative fraction. The receptors come from a woman in her 30s in good health.

This sequence joins TRBV12-5 and TRBJ1-2; D remains ambiguous. This CDR3 comprises 14 residues. Germline assignment: CDR1 LGHNT and CDR2 FRNRAP. Trimming removed 1 base at V and 1 base at J, with 7 bases between. The CDR3 DNA reads as TGTGCTAGTGGTTTGGGGAGGAGTAACTATGGCTACACCTTC. It codes for CASGLGRSNYGYTF.

This chain links TRBV6-1 with TRBJ1-1; 7 bases agree with TRBD1. The CDR3 runs 14 residues. Per the germline V gene, CDR1 is MNHNS and CDR2 is SASEGT. Unmatched junction bases numbered 5, after V lost 4 bases and J lost 3 bases. CDR3 residues: CASSVTGADTEAFF. The CDR3 DNA sequence: TGTGCCAGCAGTGTAACAGGGGCGGACACTGAAGCTTTCTTT.

A word on this clone: Other DNA sequences within the sample encode an identical CDR3. The chain couples TRBV19 to TRBJ1-5; the match to TRBD1 covers 7 bases. Per germline, CDR1 LNHDA and CDR2 SQIVND (reference sequence). J lost 5 bases, V lost 9 bases, and 7 bases had no gene match. The CDR3 spans 13 residues. Written as DNA, the CDR3 is TGTGCCAGCAGGCGGGGGACAGATCAGCCCCAGCATTTT. Its protein is CASRRGTDQPQHF.

This chain connects TRBV18 to TRBJ1-1; 8 nucleotides line up with TRBD1. Germline values: CDR1 KGHSH, CDR2 LQKENI. The V and J ends lost 4 bases and 3 bases, in that order; junction bases with no gene match: 4. The CDR3 totals 14 residues. For the CDR3, the DNA is TGTGCCAGCTCACTCAGGGGGCTTGACACTGAAGCTTTCTTT. Amino acid sequence: CASSLRGLDTEAFF.

V is TRBV29-1 and J is TRBJ2-1; TRBD2 might be the D (6 bases). The CDR3 covers 14 residues. In germline, CDR1 is SQVTM, CDR2 ANQGSEA. The V and J ends lost 5 bases and 4 bases respectively, with 15 bases between them. The CDR3 reads CSVNLRDSYNEQFF. CDR3 nucleotide sequence: TGCAGCGTTAACCTCCGGGACTCTTACAATGAGCAGTTCTTC.

The chain employs TRBV5-1 and TRBJ1-1; 7 bases match TRBD1. V lost 1 base and J lost 0; bases outside the gene matches: 12. The CDR3 is made up of 18 amino acids. Germline V CDR1 and CDR2: SGHRS, YFSETQ. The CDR3 spells CASSLLPNRGGVNTEAFF. The CDR3 DNA reads as TGCGCCAGCAGCTTGTTGCCCAACAGGGGCGGCGTGAACACTGAAGCTTTCTTT. Drawing the rest from reference TRBV5-1 and TRBJ1-1, the complete variable domain is KAGVTQTPRYLIKTRGQQVTLSCSPISGHRSVSWYQQTPGQGLQFLFEYFSETQRNKGNFPGRFSGRQFSNSRSEMNVSTLELGDSALYLCASSLLPNRGGVNTEAFFGQGTRLTVV.

The chain is built from TRBV25-1 and TRBJ1-2; 11 bases match TRBD1. Trimming cost V 4 bases and J 7 bases; bases outside gene matches: 8. The CDR3 sequence is 15 residues long. The germline gives CDR1 MGHDK, CDR2 SYGVNS. The CDR3 nucleotides read TGTGCCAGCAGTGCTACGGTGGGGACAGGGGGTGGCTACACCTTC. Protein sequence: CASSATVGTGGGYTF.

This clone was counted between two and nine times. At the DNA level, this CDR3 is encoded by other sequences in the same sample as well. The chain joins TRBV15 to TRBJ2-5; a weak D match, TRBD2 (5 bases). CDR1 is LNHNV and CDR2 is YYDKDF in the germline V gene (reference sequence). V lost 1 base to trimming and J lost 2 bases, with 14 bases between them. The CDR3 runs to 16 residues. The CDR3 is CATSRGHSAQQETQYF. Written as DNA, the CDR3 is TGTGCCACCAGCAGAGGTCATAGCGCGCAGCAAGAGACCCAGTACTTC.

V and J are TRBV25-1 and TRBJ2-1; possibly TRBD1 for D (6 bases). Trimming shortened V by 4 bases and J by 0 bases, and 13 bases separated the two germline ends. The CDR3 runs to 16 residues. Per the germline V gene, CDR1 is MGHDK and CDR2 is SYGVNS. CDR3 DNA: TGTGCCAGCAGTGGCCAGGGGAAGAGCTCCTACAATGAGCAGTTCTTC. Translated, it gives CASSGQGKSSYNEQFF.